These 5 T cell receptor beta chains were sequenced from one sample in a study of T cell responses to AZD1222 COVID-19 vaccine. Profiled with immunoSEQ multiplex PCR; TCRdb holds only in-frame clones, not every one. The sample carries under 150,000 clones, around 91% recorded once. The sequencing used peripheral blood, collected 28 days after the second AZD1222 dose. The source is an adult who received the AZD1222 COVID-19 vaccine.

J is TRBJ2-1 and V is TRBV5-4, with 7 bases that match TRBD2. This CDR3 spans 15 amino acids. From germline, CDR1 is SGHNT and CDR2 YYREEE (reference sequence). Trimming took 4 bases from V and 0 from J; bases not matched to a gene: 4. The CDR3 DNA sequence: TGTGCCAGCAGCCGTGGGAGGGACTCCTACAATGAGCAGTTCTTC. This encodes CASSRGRDSYNEQFF.

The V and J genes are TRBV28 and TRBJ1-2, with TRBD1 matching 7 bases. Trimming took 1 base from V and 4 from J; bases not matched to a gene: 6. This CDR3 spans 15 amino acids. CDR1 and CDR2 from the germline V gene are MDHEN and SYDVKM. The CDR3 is CASSLFQGGPYGYTF. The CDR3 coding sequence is TGTGCCAGCAGTTTATTCCAGGGGGGGCCCTATGGCTACACCTTC.

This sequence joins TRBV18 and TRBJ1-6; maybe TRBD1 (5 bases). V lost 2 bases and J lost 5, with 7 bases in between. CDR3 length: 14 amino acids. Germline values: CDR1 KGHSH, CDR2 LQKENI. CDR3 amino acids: CASSPAGNNSPLHF. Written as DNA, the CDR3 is TGTGCCAGCTCACCAGCAGGGAATAATTCACCCCTCCACTTT.

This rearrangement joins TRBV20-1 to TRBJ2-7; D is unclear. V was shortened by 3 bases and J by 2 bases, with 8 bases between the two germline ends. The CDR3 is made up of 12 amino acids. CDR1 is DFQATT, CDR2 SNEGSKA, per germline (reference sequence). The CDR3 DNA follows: TGCAGTGCTAGTAACACGGCCTACGAGCAGTACGTC. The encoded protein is CSASNTAYEQYV.

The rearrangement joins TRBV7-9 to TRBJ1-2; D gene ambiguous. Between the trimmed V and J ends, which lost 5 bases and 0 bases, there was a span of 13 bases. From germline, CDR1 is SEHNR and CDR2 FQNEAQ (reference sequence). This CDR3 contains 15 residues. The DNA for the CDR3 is TGTGCCAGCAGCCGCGGAACGCAAACTAACTATGGCTACACCTTC. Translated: CASSRGTQTNYGYTF.